Shown below are 31 T cell receptor beta chains from a single sample sequenced in a study of graft-versus-host responses after intestinal transplantation (dated by TCRdb to about 2021). The time point label for this specimen denotes: cells obtained before transplantation from donor or recipient. Antigens of these TCRs are unknown. Receptor amplification or capture employed the immunoSEQ multiplex PCR assay. TCRdb's version of the immuneACCESS table is confined to in-frame rearrangements and falls short of the full clone set. An unresolved V gene accounts for under half of the shortfall where checked; the remainder is of unknown origin. Across this sample there are around 99,000 clones, with under 95% seen only once. Of the sample, more than 1.5% falls within the top ten clones. The starting material was unstimulated CD8+ T cells sorted from spleen or lymph node cells, obtained before intestinal transplant. These receptors all stem from a human donor who received an intestinal transplant.

This chain connects TRBV21-1 to TRBJ2-2; the table's D call of TRBD1 was not tested on the DNA. TRBV21-1 is termed a pseudogene. The CDR3 contains 15 residues. The CDR3 reads CASSTFRTGARELFF. CDR3 nucleotide sequence: TGTGCCAGCAGCACCTTCCGTACAGGGGCGAGGGAGCTGTTTTTT.

V gene TRBV5-1 combines with J gene TRBJ1-2; D remains unclear. From germline, CDR1 is SGHRS and CDR2 YFSETQ. This CDR3 is built from 18 residues. V was shortened by 0 bases and J by 10 bases, with 28 bases between the two germline ends. CDR3 DNA sequence: TGCGCCAGCAGCTTGGACGTTTTGGGCAAACTAGAAGCCAGAGACTACACCTTC. It specifies CASSLDVLGKLEARDYTF.

The chain employs TRBV10-2 and TRBJ1-1; the match to TRBD1 covers 7 bases. Germline V gene data show CDR1 as WSHSY and CDR2 as SAAADI. The J segment lost 0 bases and the V segment lost 3 bases, leaving 4 bases of the junction unmatched. The CDR3 extends over 15 amino acids. The CDR3 loop reads CASSDLRGMNTEAFF. Written as DNA, the CDR3 is TGCGCCAGCAGTGATCTCAGGGGGATGAACACTGAAGCTTTCTTT.

J is TRBJ1-1 and V is TRBV4-3; no clear D. This CDR3 comprises 15 residues. Trimming took off 0 bases at V and 1 base at J, with 9 bases between the two ends. The germline V gene encodes CDR1 LGHNA and CDR2 YSLEER. The CDR3 spells CASSQDPRGNTEAFF. The CDR3, as DNA: TGCGCCAGCAGCCAAGATCCGCGGGGGAACACTGAAGCTTTCTTT.

The chain employs TRBV5-6 and TRBJ1-1, with a tentative D call TRBD1 (5 bases). Germline values: CDR1 SGHDT, CDR2 YYEEEE. Trimming removed 0 bases from V and 0 bases from J, with 9 bases in between. The CDR3 extends over 15 amino acids. The CDR3 protein is CASSLVGGMNTEAFF. CDR3 bases: TGTGCCAGCAGCTTGGTCGGGGGAATGAACACTGAAGCTTTCTTT.

This chain links TRBV7-2 with TRBJ2-3, with D perhaps matching TRBD2 (6 bases). V was shortened by 4 bases and J by 1 base, with 18 bases between the two germline ends. Germline V lookup: CDR1 SGHTA, CDR2 FQGNSA. The CDR3 totals 17 residues. The DNA for the CDR3 is TGTGCCAGCAGCTCGGGGACTTCCCTAGGGGGCACAGATACGCAGTATTTT. Protein sequence: CASSSGTSLGGTDTQYF.

The chain couples TRBV11-3 to TRBJ2-1; 12 bases agree with TRBD2. The length of the CDR3 is 18 residues. The trim removed 1 base at V and 3 bases at J, leaving 7 bases unmatched. From germline, CDR1 is SGHNT and CDR2 YENEEA. CDR3 sequence (DNA): TGTGCCAGCAGCTTAGTCGGACTAGCGGGGTTAGACTACAATGAGCAGTTCTTC. Translation gives CASSLVGLAGLDYNEQFF. Full variable domain (remainder filled in from reference TRBV11-3 and TRBJ2-1): EAGVVQSPRYKIIEKKQPVAFWCNPISGHNTLYWYLQNLGQGPELLIRYENEEAVDDSQLPKDRFSAERLKGVDSTLKIQPAELGDSAVYLCASSLVGLAGLDYNEQFFGPGTRLTVL.

The chain combines TRBV28 with TRBJ2-1, with 13 bases matching TRBD2. Losses at the gene ends were 5 bases for V and 3 bases for J; bases not matched to a gene: 13. The CDR3 has 19 residues. Germline V gene lookup returns CDR1 MDHEN and CDR2 SYDVKM. The CDR3 reads CASSNTRGTSGEVYNEQFF. The CDR3 region has the DNA TGTGCCAGCAGTAATACCCGGGGGACTAGCGGGGAAGTCTACAATGAGCAGTTCTTC.

V is TRBV18 and J is TRBJ2-7; the D gene is possibly TRBD1 (8 bases). Germline lookup yields CDR1 KGHSH and CDR2 LQKENI. The ends were cut back, 4 bases at V and 2 bases at J, with 18 bases in the middle. The CDR3 sequence is 16 residues long. The CDR3 reads CASSRPGGDRTYEQYF. The DNA of the CDR3 is TGTGCCAGCTCACGGCCAGGGGGGGACAGGACCTACGAGCAGTACTTC.

The chain couples TRBV29-1 to TRBJ1-5, with TRBD1 matching 10 bases. Germline V gives CDR1 SQVTM, CDR2 ANQGSEA. The junction had 5 bases not matched to a gene; V was cut back by 3 bases and J by 3 bases. The CDR3 runs to 15 residues. CDR3 amino acids: CSVETGTGDNQPQHF. The CDR3 DNA reads TGCAGCGTTGAGACCGGGACAGGGGACAATCAGCCCCAGCATTTT.

The chain links TRBV4-3 to TRBJ2-7; 9 nucleotides align to TRBD1. The ends lost 1 base at V and 3 bases at J; junction bases unmatched: 4. This CDR3 comprises 15 residues. The germline V gene encodes CDR1 LGHNA and CDR2 YSLEER. CDR3 sequence (DNA): TGCGCCAGCAGCCAAGGGACAGGGGCCAGCTACGAGCAGTACTTC. Its protein is CASSQGTGASYEQYF.

The chain employs TRBV13 and TRBJ2-3; 7 bases are shared with TRBD2. CDR1 PRHDT and CDR2 FYEKMQ come from the germline V gene (reference sequence). This CDR3 region has 17 residues. V was clipped by 2 bases and J by 0 bases; unmatched bases: 8. The CDR3 is CASSLLASGGSTDTQYF. CDR3 nucleotide sequence: TGTGCCAGCAGCTTATTAGCTAGCGGTGGGAGCACAGATACGCAGTATTTT.

V and J are TRBV27 and TRBJ2-7; D possibly corresponds to TRBD2 (6 bases). The germline CDR1 and CDR2 sequences are MNHEY and SMNVEV (reference sequence). The CDR3 loop spans 17 amino acids. V dropped 3 bases and J dropped 2 bases, with 20 bases sitting between them. The CDR3 sequence: CASSFSLPGTSAYEQYF. The CDR3 DNA sequence: TGTGCCAGCAGTTTCAGCCTCCCCGGGACTTCTGCCTACGAGCAGTACTTC.

CDR3 sequence: CASSTQGPNQPQHF. The CDR3, as DNA: TGTGCCAGCAGCACACAGGGGCCAAATCAGCCCCAGCATTTT. The V gene is TRBV7-9, the J gene TRBJ1-5, with 7 nucleotides matching TRBD1. V gave up 5 bases and J gave up 4 bases; unmatched junction bases: 5. CDR3 length equals 14 residues. Germline lookup yields CDR1 SEHNR and CDR2 FQNEAQ (reference sequence). Full variable domain (missing parts from reference TRBV7-9 and TRBJ1-5): DTGVSQNPRHKITKRGQNVTFRCDPISEHNRLYWYRQTLGQGPEFLTYFQNEAQLEKSRLLSDRFSAERPKGSFSTLEIQRTEQGDSAMYLCASSTQGPNQPQHFGDGTRLSIL.

This rearrangement joins TRBV4-1 to TRBJ2-7, with 10 bases fitting TRBD1. V lost 6 bases to trimming and J lost 6 bases; unmatched junction nucleotides: 8. The CDR3 runs to 14 residues. CDR1 and CDR2 from the germline V gene are MGHRA and YSYEKL. CDR3 region: CASSFRDRGFEQYF. The CDR3 bases are TGCGCCAGCAGTTTCCGGGACAGGGGTTTCGAGCAGTACTTC.

This clone was detected once. The chain recombines TRBV15 with TRBJ2-3; 13 bases line up with TRBD2. Trimming removed 2 bases from V and 0 bases from J; junction bases left unmatched: 2. CDR1 is LNHNV, CDR2 YYDKDF, per germline (reference sequence). The CDR3 runs 17 residues. CDR3 residues: CATSRPGLAGSTDTQYF. The CDR3 DNA reads TGTGCCACCAGCAGACCGGGACTAGCGGGGAGCACAGATACGCAGTATTTT.

The V call is TRBV4-2, the J call TRBJ2-7; 8 nucleotides match TRBD1. Trimming cost V 8 bases and J 4 bases; bases outside gene matches: 1. The CDR3 runs to 11 residues. Germline V gene sequence: CDR1 LGHNA, CDR2 YNFKEQ. The CDR3 sequence is CASGTGYEQYF. The CDR3 nucleotides read TGTGCCAGCGGGACAGGTTACGAGCAGTACTTC.

This chain uses TRBV13 with TRBJ1-2; D is unclear. V was clipped by 3 bases and J by 8 bases, with 25 bases between them. The CDR3 sequence is 17 residues long. Germline V CDR1 and CDR2: PRHDT, FYEKMQ (reference sequence). CDR3 amino acids: CASSLQIDPEENGGYTF. The CDR3 region has the DNA TGTGCCAGCAGCTTGCAAATTGATCCGGAGGAAAATGGGGGCTACACCTTC.

The chain combines TRBV4-3 with TRBJ1-1; D not resolved. V dropped 0 bases and J dropped 8 bases, with 10 bases sitting between them. This CDR3 is built from 13 residues. Germline lookup yields CDR1 LGHNA and CDR2 YSLEER. The CDR3 DNA reads as TGCGCCAGCAGCCAAGAAGAAGCGGGAGAAGCTTTCTTT. Translation gives CASSQEEAGEAFF.

This clone showed up just once. The J gene is TRBJ2-7, the V gene TRBV4-1; D ambiguous. CDR3 length: 14 amino acids. Trimming took 2 bases from V and 1 from J, leaving 9 bases between them. Germline-derived CDR1 and CDR2 are MGHRA and YSYEKL. Here the CDR3 reads CASSQTTGSYEQYF. The DNA for the CDR3 is TGCGCCAGCAGCCAAACGACTGGGTCCTACGAGCAGTACTTC.

This chain connects TRBV13 to TRBJ1-2, with D maybe TRBD1 (6 bases). The CDR3 consists of 14 residues. Trimming took off 7 bases at V and 7 bases at J, with 19 bases between the two ends. Per germline, CDR1 PRHDT and CDR2 FYEKMQ (reference sequence). The CDR3 DNA follows: TGTGCCAGCACCCTAACCCGGGGGGCGCGTGGCTACACCTTC. Its translation is CASTLTRGARGYTF. The full variable domain, with the rest looked up from reference TRBV13 and TRBJ1-2, is AAGVIQSPRHLIKEKRETATLKCYPIPRHDTVYWYQQGPGQDPQFLISFYEKMQSDKGSIPDRFSAQQFSDYHSELNMSSLELGDSALYFCASTLTRGARGYTFGSGTRLTVV.

The genes are TRBV27 and TRBJ1-4, with a weak D call TRBD1 (5 bases). The CDR3 runs to 13 residues. V lost 10 bases and J 5 bases, leaving 14 bases between the germline ends. From germline, CDR1 is MNHEY and CDR2 SMNVEV (reference sequence). The CDR3 DNA reads TGTGCCACCGGTCGGGGGTTGAATGAAAAACTGTTTTTT. Its translation: CATGRGLNEKLFF.

The chain links TRBV4-1 to TRBJ2-7, with TRBD2 matching 11 bases. This CDR3 region has 15 residues. CDR1 MGHRA and CDR2 YSYEKL come from the germline V gene. J was trimmed by 3 bases and V by 0 bases; bases with no gene match: 1. The chain's CDR3 is CASSQETSGGYEQYF. DNA for the CDR3: TGCGCCAGCAGCCAAGAAACTAGCGGGGGCTACGAGCAGTACTTC.

The CDR3 region is CASSLGQTATNEKLFF. The CDR3 region has the DNA TGTGCCAGCAGCCTTGGACAGACAGCAACTAATGAAAAACTGTTTTTT. The rearrangement uses TRBV14 and TRBJ1-4, with D maybe TRBD1 (6 bases). Germline CDR1 reads SGHDN; CDR2 reads FVKESK. The CDR3 spans 16 residues. Trimming took off 4 bases at V and 0 bases at J, with 12 bases between the two ends.

J is TRBJ1-5 and V is TRBV19; D is perhaps TRBD1 (6 bases). Germline values: CDR1 LNHDA, CDR2 SQIVND (reference sequence). This CDR3 has 17 residues. The V end lost 4 bases, the J end lost 2 bases, and 18 bases lay between the germline ends. CDR3 coding DNA: TGTGCCAGTAGTACCTTTGACAGGCCCCCAGGCAATCAGCCCCAGCATTTT. Amino acids: CASSTFDRPPGNQPQHF.

The CDR3 DNA reads TGTGCCAGCAGCTTATACGGAGCCTACGAGCAGTACTTC. It translates to CASSLYGAYEQYF. This chain uses TRBV7-8 with TRBJ2-5; D remains ambiguous. The J call may be faulty, since TRBJ2-7 better matches the DNA end. The CDR3 is 13 residues long. Germline V gene sequence: CDR1 SGHVS, CDR2 FQNEAQ.

This sequence joins TRBV6-5 and TRBJ2-2; perhaps TRBD2 as D (5 bases). The CDR3 covers 15 residues. Trimming removed 7 bases from V and 4 bases from J, with 16 bases in between. The germline CDR1 and CDR2 sequences are MNHEY and SVGAGI. The chain's CDR3 is CASKKYPGSTGELFF. In nucleotides, the CDR3 is TGTGCCAGCAAAAAATATCCGGGAAGCACCGGGGAGCTGTTTTTT.

This chain uses TRBV4-3 with TRBJ2-4; a weak D match, TRBD2 (5 bases). Germline V gene lookup returns CDR1 LGHNA and CDR2 YSLEER. The CDR3 extends over 17 amino acids. Trimming removed 0 bases from V and 2 bases from J, with 14 bases in between. CDR3 protein: CASSQDSTGLTKNIQYF. The CDR3 region has the DNA TGCGCCAGCAGCCAAGATTCTACGGGGTTAACCAAAAACATTCAGTACTTC.

V usage is TRBV19 and J usage is TRBJ1-6; TRBD1 matches at 9 bases. Germline CDR1 LNHDA, CDR2 SQIVND (reference sequence). This CDR3 is built from 14 residues. J gave up 10 bases and V 5 bases, and 6 bases lay outside the gene matches. This chain's CDR3 is CASSWGTGNSPLHF. In DNA, the CDR3 is TGTGCCAGTAGTTGGGGGACAGGGAACTCACCCCTCCACTTT.

The chain combines TRBV6-5 with TRBJ1-2; 9 positions agree with TRBD1. Germline trimming cut 6 bases from V and 8 bases from J; bases unmatched to any gene: 4. This CDR3 has 12 residues. Germline V CDR1 and CDR2: MNHEY, SVGAGI. The CDR3 sequence is CASSPDRGGYTF. The CDR3 nucleotides read TGTGCCAGCAGCCCGGACAGGGGCGGCTACACCTTC.

This clone is a singleton in its sample. The gene calls are TRBV29-1 and TRBJ2-3; the match to TRBD2 covers 10 bases. Trimming removed 5 bases from V and 4 bases from J; junction bases left unmatched: 6. CDR3 length: 14 residues. CDR1 and CDR2 from the germline V gene are SQVTM and ANQGSEA. The CDR3 DNA follows: TGCAGCGTTTACCTAGCGGGGGCATCAGATACGCAGTATTTT. Amino acids: CSVYLAGASDTQYF.